These 2 T cell receptor beta chains originate from one sample sequenced in a study of CD8+CD57+ T cells in acquired aplastic anemia. Profiles of TCR beta VDJ and CDR3 were generated from a genomic DNA template. Using its own MiXCR run on the reads, TCRdb lists one record per CDR3 protein. The sample includes about 130,000 distinct CDR3 sequences, approximately 41% of them seen just once. Material for sequencing was sorted CD4+, CD8+, or CD8+CD57+ T cells (not recorded which) from PBMCs. The receptors come from a human donor in good health, serving as a control.

This clonotype was counted ten times or more. J is TRBJ2-7 and V is TRBV7-8; D unclear. Germline CDR1 SGHVS, CDR2 FQNEAQ. V lost 1 base and J lost 3, with 13 bases in between. CDR3 length: 15 amino acids. CDR3 sequence reads: CASSLVGGDLYEQYF. The CDR3 DNA is TGTGCCAGCAGCTTAGTAGGCGGAGACCTCTACGAGCAGTACTTC.

There are many counts of this clonotype. The chain has TRBV2 and TRBJ2-4; TRBD2 is a possible D gene (5 bases). Germline-derived CDR1 and CDR2 are SNHLY and FYNNEI. Trimming cost V 11 bases and J 3 bases, with 11 bases left between them. This CDR3 contains 12 residues. CDR3 bases: TGTGCCCTCGGACGGGGCAAAAACATTCAGTACTTC. This codes for CALGRGKNIQYF.